Following are 21 T cell receptor beta chains from one sample sequenced in a study of blood T cell repertoires in COVID-19. Only in-frame clones appear in the TCRdb table, and some are missing; sequencing was by immunoSEQ multiplex PCR. The data show some 260,000 clones, around nine tenths seen once. Sequenced material: peripheral blood. The receptor set was obtained from an elderly man with acute or convalescent COVID-19.

CDR3 amino acids: CASSPEGAGIMTF. CDR3 DNA sequence: TGTGCCAGCAGCCCAGAAGGGGCAGGGATAATGACTTTC. The chain joins TRBV3-1 (or the pseudogene TRBV3-2) to TRBJ2-6, with D tentatively TRBD1 (5 bases). Trimming removed 4 bases from V and 17 bases from J, with 18 bases in between. The CDR3 is 13 residues long. The germline gives CDR1 LGHDT, CDR2 YNNKEL (reference sequence).

The chain is built from TRBV4-3 and TRBJ2-6, with 10 bases fitting TRBD2. The CDR3 is made up of 19 amino acids. Germline CDR1 and CDR2: LGHNA and YSLEER. V was pared by 0 bases and J by 4 bases, with 9 bases of the junction left unmatched. CDR3 DNA sequence: TGCGCCAGCAGCCAAGAGAAACGGGCTAGCGGGAGAGGGGCCAACGTCCTGACTTTC. It translates to CASSQEKRASGRGANVLTF.

The chain links TRBV6-4 to TRBJ1-2; TRBD1 might be the D (6 bases). The CDR3 totals 15 residues. Trimming stripped 3 bases from V and 4 bases from J, with 15 bases between. Per the germline V gene, CDR1 is MRHNA and CDR2 is SNTAGT. CDR3 coding DNA: TGTGCCAGCAGTGAAGAACGGGGGGCGGGCTATGGCTACACCTTC. Amino acids: CASSEERGAGYGYTF.

This clone has just one count. Distinct nucleotide sequences in the sample also encode this CDR3. The rearrangement joins TRBV7-2 to TRBJ2-5; 8 bases match TRBD2. The trim removed 1 base at V and 5 bases at J, leaving 0 bases unmatched. CDR3 length equals 13 residues. CDR1 is SGHTA and CDR2 is FQGNSA in the germline V gene. CDR3 nucleotide sequence: TGTGCCAGCAGCTTAGGACTAGCGGAGACCCAGTACTTC. This translates into CASSLGLAETQYF.

The J gene is TRBJ2-7, the V gene TRBV5-1; tentative D call: TRBD1 (5 bases). V was pared by 1 base and J by 0 bases, with 8 bases between. This CDR3 contains 14 residues. From germline, CDR1 is SGHRS and CDR2 YFSETQ. The CDR3 sequence is CASSLMQGSYEQYF. In DNA form, the CDR3 reads TGCGCCAGCAGCTTGATGCAGGGCTCCTACGAGCAGTACTTC.

The rearrangement uses TRBV27 and TRBJ1-3; D unresolved. V dropped 0 bases and J dropped 4 bases, with 10 bases sitting between them. CDR1 MNHEY and CDR2 SMNVEV come from the germline V gene (reference sequence). The CDR3 is made up of 15 amino acids. The CDR3 protein is CASSLSGTGGNTIYF. The CDR3 nucleotides read TGTGCCAGCAGTTTATCGGGCACTGGGGGAAACACCATATATTTT.

Written as DNA, the CDR3 is TGTGCCAGCAGTTACCACGGACAGCCAGACCCCTATGGCTACACCTTC. It translates to CASSYHGQPDPYGYTF. This chain uses TRBV6-5 with TRBJ1-2; a weak D match, TRBD1 (6 bases). The CDR3 is 16 residues long. Trimming pared 2 bases from V and 4 bases from J, leaving 17 bases between. Germline lookup yields CDR1 MNHEY and CDR2 SVGAGI.

The chain joins TRBV28 to TRBJ2-2; possibly TRBD2 for D (7 bases). The CDR3 contains 17 residues. CDR1 and CDR2 from the germline V gene are MDHEN and SYDVKM. Trimming shortened V by 3 bases and J by 6 bases, and 20 bases separated the two germline ends. The CDR3 region has the DNA TGTGCCAGCAGTTTGTCCCGGGGGGCCAGAACACCCGGGGAGCTGTTTTTT. It codes for CASSLSRGARTPGELFF.

This clone showed up just a few times. The chain links TRBV10-3 to TRBJ2-6; the match to TRBD1 covers 7 bases. This CDR3 region has 18 residues. Germline CDR1 ENHRY, CDR2 SYGVKD. V shed 0 bases and J 0 bases; nucleotides not matched to a gene: 5. CDR3 amino acids: CAISESWDSSSGANVLTF. For the CDR3, the DNA is TGTGCCATCAGTGAGTCTTGGGACAGTAGCTCTGGGGCCAACGTCCTGACTTTC.

This chain connects TRBV27 to TRBJ2-6; 10 bases line up with TRBD1. The V gene's germline CDR1 is MNHEY and CDR2 SMNVEV (reference sequence). This CDR3 comprises 20 residues. V lost 0 bases and J lost 2; bases outside the gene matches: 10. CDR3 amino acids: CASSLSPFTGTGAGANVLTF. The CDR3 DNA reads TGTGCCAGCAGTTTATCCCCCTTTACCGGGACAGGGGCTGGGGCCAACGTCCTGACTTTC.

This clone appeared once. The chain couples TRBV6-1 to TRBJ1-4; 9 bases map to TRBD1. The CDR3 covers 15 residues. CDR1 and CDR2 (germline): MNHNS, SASEGT. With 2 bases clipped from V and 8 bases from J, the junction kept 6 bases outside the gene matches. Written as DNA, the CDR3 is TGTGCCAGCAGTGAACCGGGACAGGGATTGGAAAAACTGTTTTTT. This translates into CASSEPGQGLEKLFF.

The J gene is TRBJ1-4, the V gene TRBV6-6; 8 bases line up with TRBD1. The CDR3 covers 16 residues. Germline V CDR1 and CDR2: MNHNY, SVGAGI (reference sequence). V lost 2 bases and J lost 7; bases outside the gene matches: 9. CDR3 coding DNA: TGTGCCAGCAGTTACGACCTCAGGGGGCAGGGTGAAAAACTGTTTTTT. Amino acids: CASSYDLRGQGEKLFF.

The chain is built from TRBV4-2 and TRBJ2-5; D may be TRBD1 (6 bases). The CDR3 spans 14 residues. V lost 0 bases, J lost 4 bases, and 9 bases lay in between. In germline, CDR1 is LGHNA, CDR2 YNFKEQ. CDR3 sequence: CASSQEYRVETQYF. The CDR3 DNA reads TGTGCCAGCAGCCAAGAGTACAGGGTAGAGACCCAGTACTTC.

V gene TRBV5-4 combines with J gene TRBJ2-5, with a weak D call TRBD1 (6 bases). CDR1 and CDR2 (germline): SGHNT, YYREEE (reference sequence). This CDR3 region has 14 residues. Trimming stripped 2 bases from V and 3 bases from J, with 11 bases between. CDR3 region: CASSLRAGEETQYF. Written as DNA, the CDR3 is TGTGCCAGCAGCTTAAGGGCAGGGGAAGAGACCCAGTACTTC.

The chain combines TRBV7-9 with TRBJ2-2; unclear D gene. V lost 2 bases and J 6 bases, leaving 4 bases between the germline ends. This CDR3 region has 12 residues. Germline-derived CDR1 and CDR2 are SEHNR and FQNEAQ (reference sequence). The CDR3 here is CASSLTAGELFF. For the CDR3, the DNA is TGTGCCAGCAGCTTAACGGCCGGGGAGCTGTTTTTT.

The CDR3 bases are TGTGCCAGCAGTCGGACATACTACGAGCAGTACTTC. Protein: CASSRTYYEQYF. The chain uses TRBV12-3 or TRBV12-4 and TRBJ2-7; weak D call: TRBD1 (5 bases). The CDR3 loop spans 12 amino acids. Trimming removed 5 bases at V and 3 bases at J, with 8 bases between.

The V and J genes are TRBV11-2 and TRBJ2-2, with 8 bases identical to TRBD1. The CDR3 runs to 16 residues. V was clipped by 3 bases and J by 0 bases; unmatched bases: 3. Germline-derived CDR1 and CDR2 are SGHAT and FQNNGV. CDR3 protein: CASSFQGASNTGELFF. The CDR3 DNA reads TGTGCCAGCAGCTTCCAGGGGGCCTCGAACACCGGGGAGCTGTTTTTT.

The chain couples TRBV5-6 to TRBJ2-5; 9 bases agree with TRBD2. J lost 0 bases, V lost 2 bases, and 5 bases had no gene match. Germline V gives CDR1 SGHDT, CDR2 YYEEEE. The CDR3 is 16 residues long. CDR3 sequence (DNA): TGTGCCAGCAGCTTTTTAGCGGGAGCCCACCAAGAGACCCAGTACTTC. It specifies CASSFLAGAHQETQYF.

The chain has TRBV15 and TRBJ1-2; D call uncertain. In germline, CDR1 is LNHNV, CDR2 YYDKDF (reference sequence). CDR3 size: 14 residues. V was shortened by 3 bases and J by 0 bases, with 8 bases between the two germline ends. In DNA form, the CDR3 reads TGTGCCACCAGCAGGCCCCCTACTAACTATGGCTACACCTTC. Its protein product is CATSRPPTNYGYTF.

The rearrangement links TRBV19 to TRBJ2-7; 11 nucleotides match TRBD1. The CDR3 runs to 15 residues. Losses at the gene ends were 6 bases for V and 4 bases for J; bases not matched to a gene: 8. From germline, CDR1 is LNHDA and CDR2 SQIVND (reference sequence). DNA of the CDR3: TGTGCCAGTAGCTACGGGACAGGGGGGCGTTACGAGCAGTACTTC. This sequence encodes CASSYGTGGRYEQYF.

This chain connects TRBV5-1 to TRBJ2-7; no firm D call. CDR1 and CDR2 from the germline V gene are SGHRS and YFSETQ. This CDR3 has 13 amino acids. Between the trimmed V and J ends, which lost 6 bases and 2 bases, there was a span of 12 bases. The CDR3 region is CASNDQETYEQYF. Here the CDR3 DNA reads TGCGCCAGCAATGATCAGGAAACCTACGAGCAGTACTTC.